The clone carrying this T cell receptor (beta chain) has a single count. TCRdb keeps only in-frame clones here, not all; method: immunoSEQ multiplex PCR. The sample carries 120,000 or so clones, about 83% recorded once. These data belong to a study of blood T cell repertoires in COVID-19. This CDR3 region has 13 residues. Trimming left V 4 bases short and J 6 bases short, with 10 bases between. Germline loops: CDR1 SGHTS, CDR2 YDEGEE. The TCR was taken from a man in his sixties with acute or convalescent COVID-19. This chain links TRBV5-8 with TRBJ2-2; tentative D call: TRBD1 (5 bases). Material: peripheral blood. The CDR3 is CASSLRQSGELFF. CDR3 nucleotides: TGTGCCAGCAGCCTACGACAGTCCGGGGAGCTGTTTTTT.